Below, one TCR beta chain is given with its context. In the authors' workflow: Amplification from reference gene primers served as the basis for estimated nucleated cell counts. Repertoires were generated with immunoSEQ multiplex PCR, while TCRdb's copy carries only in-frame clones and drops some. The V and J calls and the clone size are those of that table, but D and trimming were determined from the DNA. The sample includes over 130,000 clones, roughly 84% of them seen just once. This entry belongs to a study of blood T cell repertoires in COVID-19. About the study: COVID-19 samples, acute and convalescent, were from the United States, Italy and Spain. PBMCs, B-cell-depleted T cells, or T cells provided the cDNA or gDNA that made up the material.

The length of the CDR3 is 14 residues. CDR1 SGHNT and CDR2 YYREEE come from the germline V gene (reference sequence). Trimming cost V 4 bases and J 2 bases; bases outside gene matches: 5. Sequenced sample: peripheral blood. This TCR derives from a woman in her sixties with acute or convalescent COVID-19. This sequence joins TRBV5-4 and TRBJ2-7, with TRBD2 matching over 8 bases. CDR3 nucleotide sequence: TGTGCCAGCAGCAGGGGACTAGAAACCTACGAGCAGTACTTC. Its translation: CASSRGLETYEQYF.